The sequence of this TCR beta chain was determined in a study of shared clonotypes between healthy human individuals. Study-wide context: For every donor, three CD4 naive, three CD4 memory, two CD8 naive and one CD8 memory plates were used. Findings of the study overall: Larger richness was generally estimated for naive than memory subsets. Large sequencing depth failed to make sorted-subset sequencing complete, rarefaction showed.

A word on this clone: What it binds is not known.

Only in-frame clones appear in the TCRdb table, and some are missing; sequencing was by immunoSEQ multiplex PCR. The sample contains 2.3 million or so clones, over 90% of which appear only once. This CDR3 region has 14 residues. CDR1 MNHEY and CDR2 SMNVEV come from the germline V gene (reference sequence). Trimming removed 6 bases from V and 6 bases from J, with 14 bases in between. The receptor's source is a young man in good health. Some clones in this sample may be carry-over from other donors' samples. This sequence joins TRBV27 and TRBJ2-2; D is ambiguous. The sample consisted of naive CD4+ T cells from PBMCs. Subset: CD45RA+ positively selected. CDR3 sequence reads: CASSPFNRAGELFF. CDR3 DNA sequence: TGTGCCAGCAGCCCTTTTAATAGGGCCGGGGAGCTGTTTTTT.